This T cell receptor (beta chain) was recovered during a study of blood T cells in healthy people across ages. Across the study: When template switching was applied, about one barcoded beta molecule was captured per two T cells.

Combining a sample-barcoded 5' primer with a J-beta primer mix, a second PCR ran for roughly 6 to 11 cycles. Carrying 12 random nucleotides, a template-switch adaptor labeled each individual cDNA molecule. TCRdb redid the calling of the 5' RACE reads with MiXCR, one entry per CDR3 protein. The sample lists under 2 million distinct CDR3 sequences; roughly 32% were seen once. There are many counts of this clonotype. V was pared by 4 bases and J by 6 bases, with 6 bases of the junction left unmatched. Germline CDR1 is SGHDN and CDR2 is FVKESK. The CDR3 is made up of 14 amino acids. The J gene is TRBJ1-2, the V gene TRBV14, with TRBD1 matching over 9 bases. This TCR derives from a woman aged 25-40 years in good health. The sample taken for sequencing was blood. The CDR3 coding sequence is TGTGCCAGCAGCCTGGGACAGGGCTTTCATGGCTACACCTTC. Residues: CASSLGQGFHGYTF. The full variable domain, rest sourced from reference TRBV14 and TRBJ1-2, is EAGVTQFPSHSVIEKGQTVTLRCDPISGHDNLYWYRRVMGKEIKFLLHFVKESKQDESGMPNNRFLAERTGGTYSTLKVQPAELEDSGVYFCASSLGQGFHGYTFGSGTRLTVV.